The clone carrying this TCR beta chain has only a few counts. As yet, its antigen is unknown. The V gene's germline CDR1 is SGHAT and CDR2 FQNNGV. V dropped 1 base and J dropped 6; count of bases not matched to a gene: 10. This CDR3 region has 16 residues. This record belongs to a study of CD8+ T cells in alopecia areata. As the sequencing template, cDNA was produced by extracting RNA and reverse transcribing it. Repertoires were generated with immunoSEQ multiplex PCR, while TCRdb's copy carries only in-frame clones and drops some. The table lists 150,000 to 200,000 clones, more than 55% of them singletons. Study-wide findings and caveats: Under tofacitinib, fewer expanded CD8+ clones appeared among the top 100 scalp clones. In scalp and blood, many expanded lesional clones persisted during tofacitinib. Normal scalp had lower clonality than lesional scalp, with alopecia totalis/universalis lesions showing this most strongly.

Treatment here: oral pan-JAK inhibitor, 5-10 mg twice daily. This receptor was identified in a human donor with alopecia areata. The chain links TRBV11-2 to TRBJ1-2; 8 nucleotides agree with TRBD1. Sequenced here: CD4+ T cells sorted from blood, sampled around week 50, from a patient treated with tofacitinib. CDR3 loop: CASSLVSGRGRDGYTF. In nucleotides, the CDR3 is TGTGCCAGCAGCTTAGTCTCGGGCAGGGGGCGCGATGGCTACACCTTC.